This T cell receptor beta chain emerged from a study of blood T cell repertoires in COVID-19. As for the study in general: COVID-19 samples, acute and convalescent, were from the United States, Italy and Spain. T cells, B-cell-depleted T cells, or PBMCs provided the cDNA or gDNA that served as material.

This CDR3 has 12 amino acids. V lost 6 bases and J lost 9, with 12 bases in between. Germline values: CDR1 KGHSH, CDR2 LQKENI. Original processing methods: Researchers report that nucleated cell counts were estimated from reference gene primer amplification. The repertoire was sequenced with immunoSEQ multiplex PCR; TCRdb's copy has only in-frame clones and lacks some. V, J and clone size derive from that table, while D and trimming were established from the DNA sequence. The data contain roughly 100,000 clones, roughly 91% of them singletons. The receptor comes from a human donor in a cohort sampled during active COVID-19. This rearrangement joins TRBV18 to TRBJ2-4; a weak D match, TRBD2 (5 bases). Sequencing was performed on peripheral blood. The CDR3 loop is CASSPDEGIQYF. For the CDR3, the DNA is TGTGCCAGCTCGCCGGATGAGGGCATTCAGTACTTC.